What follows are 8 T cell receptor beta chains derived from one specimen sequenced in a study of cytomegalovirus exposure and HLA in healthy donors. PCR was performed using 60 Vbeta and 13 Jbeta primers. The repertoire was sequenced with immunoSEQ multiplex PCR; TCRdb's copy has only in-frame clones and lacks some. Here the sample table reports some 84,000 clones. Sequencing was done on a sample of PBMCs. All receptors come from a man aged 45 to 65 in good health and CMV-seronegative.

The rearrangement joins TRBV5-4 to TRBJ2-2; 8 nucleotides line up with TRBD1. The CDR3 has 14 residues. Trimming cost V 4 bases and J 9 bases; bases outside gene matches: 8. Germline values: CDR1 SGHNT, CDR2 YYREEE (reference sequence). CDR3 sequence (DNA): TGTGCCAGCAGCAATGGACAGGGACACCGGGAGCTGTTTTTT. This sequence encodes CASSNGQGHRELFF.

The chain joins TRBV7-3 to TRBJ1-2, with TRBD1 matching 11 bases. CDR1 SGHTA and CDR2 FQGTGA come from the germline V gene. V shed 5 bases and J 7 bases; nucleotides not matched to a gene: 12. This CDR3 has 16 residues. Here the CDR3 reads CASSKTAGQGAFGYTF. The CDR3 coding sequence is TGTGCCAGCAGCAAAACCGCTGGACAGGGGGCTTTTGGCTACACCTTC.

Written as DNA, the CDR3 is TGTGCCAGCAGTCTAAATCCCACCCGTCAGCCCCAGCATTTT. It encodes CASSLNPTRQPQHF. The chain combines TRBV27 with TRBJ1-5; D ambiguous. This CDR3 is built from 14 residues. Germline values: CDR1 MNHEY, CDR2 SMNVEV (reference sequence). The V end was cut by 5 bases, the J end by 6 bases, with 14 bases between.

V and J are TRBV30 and TRBJ2-7; 8 bases align to TRBD1. Unmatched junction bases numbered 3, after V lost 2 bases and J lost 6 bases. The CDR3 length is 12 residues. Germline V gene data show CDR1 as GTSNPN and CDR2 as SVGIG (reference sequence). This chain's CDR3 is CAWSRQGSEQYF. CDR3 nucleotide sequence: TGTGCCTGGAGTCGACAGGGGAGCGAGCAGTACTTC.

V and J are TRBV27 and TRBJ2-3; 9 bases fit TRBD1. Trimming at V came to 2 bases and at J to 3 bases, leaving 0 bases not matched to a gene. CDR3 length equals 14 residues. Germline CDR1 MNHEY, CDR2 SMNVEV (reference sequence). The CDR3 DNA is TGTGCCAGCAGTTTAGGGACAGGGACAGATACGCAGTATTTT. Translated, it gives CASSLGTGTDTQYF.

The V and J genes are TRBV4-1 and TRBJ2-7, with D maybe TRBD1 (5 bases). There are 15 residues in the CDR3. The V gene lost 0 bases and the J gene lost 3 bases, with 12 bases spanning the gap. Looked up from germline, CDR1 is MGHRA and CDR2 is YSYEKL. The CDR3 protein is CASSQEGQANYEQYF. CDR3 coding DNA: TGCGCCAGCAGCCAAGAGGGGCAGGCCAACTACGAGCAGTACTTC.

The chain has TRBV7-3 and TRBJ2-7; 9 bases are shared with TRBD1. The CDR3 has 14 residues. The V segment lost 6 bases and the J segment 2 bases; nucleotides outside the gene matches: 5. Germline CDR1 SGHTA, CDR2 FQGTGA. The CDR3 protein is CASSSGTGPYEQYF. In DNA form, the CDR3 reads TGTGCCAGCAGTTCCGGGACAGGGCCCTACGAGCAGTACTTC.

The chain recombines TRBV28 with TRBJ1-2; 10 bases map to TRBD1. Germline assignment: CDR1 MDHEN and CDR2 SYDVKM. This CDR3 comprises 17 residues. V lost 4 bases to trimming and J lost 2 bases; unmatched junction nucleotides: 10. CDR3 nucleotides: TGTGCCAGCAGTTCTCCCGGGACAGGGGAAGGGAACTATGGCTACACCTTC. This codes for CASSSPGTGEGNYGYTF.